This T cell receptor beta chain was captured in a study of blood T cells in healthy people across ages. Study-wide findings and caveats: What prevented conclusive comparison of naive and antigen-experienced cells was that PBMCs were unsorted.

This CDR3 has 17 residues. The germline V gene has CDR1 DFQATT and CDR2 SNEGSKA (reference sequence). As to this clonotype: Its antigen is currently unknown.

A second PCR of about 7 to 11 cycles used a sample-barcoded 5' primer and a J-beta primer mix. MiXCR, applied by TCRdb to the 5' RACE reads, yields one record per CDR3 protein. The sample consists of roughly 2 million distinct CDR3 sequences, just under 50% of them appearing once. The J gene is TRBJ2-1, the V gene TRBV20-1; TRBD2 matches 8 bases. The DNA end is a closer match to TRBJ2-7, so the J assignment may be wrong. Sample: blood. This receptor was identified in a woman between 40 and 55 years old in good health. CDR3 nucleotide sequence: TGCAGTGCTAGGAGTAGCGGGGCGGTCTCCTCCTACAATGAGCAGTACTTC. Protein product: CSARSSGAVSSYNEQYF.